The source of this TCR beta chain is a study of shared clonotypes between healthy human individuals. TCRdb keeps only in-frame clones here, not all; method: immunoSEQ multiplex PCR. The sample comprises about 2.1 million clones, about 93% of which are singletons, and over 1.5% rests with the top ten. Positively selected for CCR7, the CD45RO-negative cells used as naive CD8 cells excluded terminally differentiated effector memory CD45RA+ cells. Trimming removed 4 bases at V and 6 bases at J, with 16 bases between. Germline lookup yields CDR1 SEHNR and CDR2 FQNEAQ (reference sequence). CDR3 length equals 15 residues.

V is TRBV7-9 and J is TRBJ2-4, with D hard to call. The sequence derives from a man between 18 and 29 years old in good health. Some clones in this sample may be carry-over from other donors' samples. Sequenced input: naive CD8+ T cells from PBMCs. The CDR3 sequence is CASSSSAHSLNIQYF. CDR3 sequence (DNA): TGTGCCAGCAGCTCCTCGGCCCACAGCTTAAACATTCAGTACTTC. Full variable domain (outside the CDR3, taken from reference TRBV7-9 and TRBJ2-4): DTGVSQNPRHKITKRGQNVTFRCDPISEHNRLYWYRQTLGQGPEFLTYFQNEAQLEKSRLLSDRFSAERPKGSFSTLEIQRTEQGDSAMYLCASSSSAHSLNIQYFGAGTRLSVL.